This T cell receptor (beta chain) originates from a study of blood T cells in healthy people across ages. With a J-beta primer mix and a sample-barcoded 5' primer, a second PCR ran roughly 6 to 11 cycles. Each CDR3 protein gets one entry after TCRdb re-called the 5' RACE reads with MiXCR. The sample lists about a million distinct CDR3 sequences; about 53% were seen once. CDR1 is SGDLS and CDR2 is YYNGEE in the germline V gene. This CDR3 region has 14 residues. Trimming cost V 3 bases and J 4 bases, with 14 bases left between them. The rearrangement uses TRBV9 and TRBJ2-7; D unresolved. Input material: blood. The clonotype was recovered from a woman aged 55-70 years in good health. For the CDR3, the DNA is TGTGCCAGCAGCGGTAAGCAAAACGGATACGAGCAGTACTTC. Encoded protein: CASSGKQNGYEQYF.